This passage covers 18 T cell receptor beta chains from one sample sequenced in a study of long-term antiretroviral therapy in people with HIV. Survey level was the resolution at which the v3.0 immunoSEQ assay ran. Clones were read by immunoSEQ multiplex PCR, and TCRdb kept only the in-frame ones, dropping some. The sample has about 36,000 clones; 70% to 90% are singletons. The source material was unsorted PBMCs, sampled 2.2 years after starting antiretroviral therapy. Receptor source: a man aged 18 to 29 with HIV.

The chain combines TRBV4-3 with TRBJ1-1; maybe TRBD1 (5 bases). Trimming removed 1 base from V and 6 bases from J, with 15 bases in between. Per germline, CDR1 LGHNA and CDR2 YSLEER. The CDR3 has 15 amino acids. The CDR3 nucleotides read TGCGCCAGCAGCCAAGGACCGGGCAGGGTACCTGAAGCTTTCTTT. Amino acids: CASSQGPGRVPEAFF.

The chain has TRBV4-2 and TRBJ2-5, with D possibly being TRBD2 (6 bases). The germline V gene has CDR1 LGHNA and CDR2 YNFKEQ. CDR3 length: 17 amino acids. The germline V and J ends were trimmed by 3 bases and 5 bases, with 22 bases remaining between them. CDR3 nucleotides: TGTGCCAGCAGCCATGAAAACCTGCTGGGAGGCGGGGAGACCCAGTACTTC. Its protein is CASSHENLLGGGETQYF.

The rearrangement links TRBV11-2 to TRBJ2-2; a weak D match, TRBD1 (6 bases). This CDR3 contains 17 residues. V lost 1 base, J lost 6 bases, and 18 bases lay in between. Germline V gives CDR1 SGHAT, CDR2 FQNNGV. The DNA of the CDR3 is TGTGCCAGCAGCTTAGGGGTCTTGGCAGGGGCCGCCGGGGAGCTGTTTTTT. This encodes CASSLGVLAGAAGELFF.

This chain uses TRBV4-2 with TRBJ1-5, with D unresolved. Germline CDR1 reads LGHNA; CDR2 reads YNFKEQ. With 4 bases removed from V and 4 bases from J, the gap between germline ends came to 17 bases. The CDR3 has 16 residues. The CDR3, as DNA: TGTGCCAGCAGCCCGGGCTATAGAATAGGAAATCAGCCCCAGCATTTT. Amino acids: CASSPGYRIGNQPQHF.

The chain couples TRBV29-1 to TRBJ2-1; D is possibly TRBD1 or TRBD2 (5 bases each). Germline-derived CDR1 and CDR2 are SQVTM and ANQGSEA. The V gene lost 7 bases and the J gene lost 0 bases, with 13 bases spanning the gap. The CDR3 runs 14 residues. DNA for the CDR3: TGCAGCGCCCTGGGACGGTACTCCTACAATGAGCAGTTCTTC. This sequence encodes CSALGRYSYNEQFF.

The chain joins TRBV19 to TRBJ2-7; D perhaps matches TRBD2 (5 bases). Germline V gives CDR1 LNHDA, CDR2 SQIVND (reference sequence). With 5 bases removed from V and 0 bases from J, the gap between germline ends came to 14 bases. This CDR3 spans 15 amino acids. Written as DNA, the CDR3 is TGTGCCAGTAGTTTCTCTGGCGGGTACTCCTACGAGCAGTACTTC. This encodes CASSFSGGYSYEQYF.

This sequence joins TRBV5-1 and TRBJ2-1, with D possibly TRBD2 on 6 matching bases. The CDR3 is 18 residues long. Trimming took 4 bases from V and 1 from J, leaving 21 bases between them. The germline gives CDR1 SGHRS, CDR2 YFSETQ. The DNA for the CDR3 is TGCGCCAGCAGCCCCGGCAAGGGACTGGGATTTTCCTACAATGAGCAGTTCTTC. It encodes CASSPGKGLGFSYNEQFF.

DNA of the CDR3: TGTGCCAGCAGCCCCCGGGGGGACCGCACAGATACGCAGTATTTT. Residues: CASSPRGDRTDTQYF. J is TRBJ2-3 and V is TRBV7-9, with 7 bases that match TRBD2. Trimming took 5 bases from V and 1 from J; bases not matched to a gene: 6. This CDR3 region has 15 residues. The germline gives CDR1 SEHNR, CDR2 FQNEAQ (reference sequence).

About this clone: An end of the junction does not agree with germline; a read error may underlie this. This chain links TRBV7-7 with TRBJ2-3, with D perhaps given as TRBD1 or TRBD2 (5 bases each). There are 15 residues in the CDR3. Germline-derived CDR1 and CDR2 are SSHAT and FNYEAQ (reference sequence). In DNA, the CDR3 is TGTGCTAGCAGCTTAACCGGGGCCGACACAGATACGCAGTATTTT. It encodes CASSLTGADTDTQYF.

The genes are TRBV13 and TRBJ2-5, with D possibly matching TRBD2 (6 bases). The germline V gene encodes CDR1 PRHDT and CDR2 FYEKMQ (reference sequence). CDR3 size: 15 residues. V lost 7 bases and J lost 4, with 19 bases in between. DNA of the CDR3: TGTGCCAGCACCCCCCCGGTTACTAGCCGAGAGACCCAGTACTTC. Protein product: CASTPPVTSRETQYF.

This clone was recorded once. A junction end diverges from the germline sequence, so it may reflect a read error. The CDR3 region has the DNA TGTGCCAGCAGTTTGGAGGGGCGTCTAAATCAGCCCCAGCATTTT. As protein: CASSLEGRLNQPQHF. The V gene is TRBV5-5, the J gene TRBJ1-5; weak D call: TRBD1 (5 bases). This CDR3 has 15 residues. Germline V lookup: CDR1 SGHKS, CDR2 YYEKEE (reference sequence).

CDR3 DNA sequence: TGTGCCACCAGGGGCAGGGGGGCCCCCTACGAGCAGTACTTC. Translated, it gives CATRGRGAPYEQYF. The chain is built from TRBV27 and TRBJ2-7, with D possibly being TRBD1 (7 bases). The germline gives CDR1 MNHEY, CDR2 SMNVEV (reference sequence). Trimming stripped 10 bases from V and 2 bases from J, with 18 bases between. The CDR3 is 14 amino acids.

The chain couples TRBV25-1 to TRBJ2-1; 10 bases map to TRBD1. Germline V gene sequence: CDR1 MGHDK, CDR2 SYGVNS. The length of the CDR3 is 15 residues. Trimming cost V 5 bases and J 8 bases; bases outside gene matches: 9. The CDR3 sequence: CASSSPDRGAHEQFF. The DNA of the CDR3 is TGTGCCAGCAGTTCTCCGGACAGGGGGGCCCATGAGCAGTTCTTC.

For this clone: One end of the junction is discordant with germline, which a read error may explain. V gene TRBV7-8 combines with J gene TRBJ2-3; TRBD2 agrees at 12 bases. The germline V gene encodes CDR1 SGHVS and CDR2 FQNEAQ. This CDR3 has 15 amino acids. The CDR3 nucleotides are TGTGCCAGCAGCCTAGCGGGGGGGCACACAGATACGCAGTATTTT. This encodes CASSLAGGHTDTQYF.

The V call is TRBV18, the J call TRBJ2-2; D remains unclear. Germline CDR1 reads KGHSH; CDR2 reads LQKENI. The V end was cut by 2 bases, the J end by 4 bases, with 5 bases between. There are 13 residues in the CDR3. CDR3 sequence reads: CASSPAVTGELFF. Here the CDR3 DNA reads TGTGCCAGCTCACCAGCAGTCACCGGGGAGCTGTTTTTT.

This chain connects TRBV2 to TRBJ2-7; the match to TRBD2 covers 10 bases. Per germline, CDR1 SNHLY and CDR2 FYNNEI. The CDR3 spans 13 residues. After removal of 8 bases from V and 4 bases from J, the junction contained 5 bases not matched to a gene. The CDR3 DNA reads TGTGCCAGCGCTAGCGGGAGAACTTACGAGCAGTACTTC. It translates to CASASGRTYEQYF. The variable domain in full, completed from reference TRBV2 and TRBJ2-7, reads EPEVTQTPSHQVTQMGQEVILRCVPISNHLYFYWYRQILGQKVEFLVSFYNNEISEKSEIFDDQFSVERPDGSNFTLKIRSTKLEDSAMYFCASASGRTYEQYFGPGTRLTVT.

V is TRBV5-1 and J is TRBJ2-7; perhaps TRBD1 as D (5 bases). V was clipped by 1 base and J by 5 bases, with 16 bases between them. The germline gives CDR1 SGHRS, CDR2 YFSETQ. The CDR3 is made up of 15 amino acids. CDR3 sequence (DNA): TGCGCCAGCAGCTTGTTTCCTGCCAGGGCCCACGAGCAGTACTTC. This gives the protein CASSLFPARAHEQYF. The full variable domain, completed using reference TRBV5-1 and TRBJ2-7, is KAGVTQTPRYLIKTRGQQVTLSCSPISGHRSVSWYQQTPGQGLQFLFEYFSETQRNKGNFPGRFSGRQFSNSRSEMNVSTLELGDSALYLCASSLFPARAHEQYFGPGTRLTVT.

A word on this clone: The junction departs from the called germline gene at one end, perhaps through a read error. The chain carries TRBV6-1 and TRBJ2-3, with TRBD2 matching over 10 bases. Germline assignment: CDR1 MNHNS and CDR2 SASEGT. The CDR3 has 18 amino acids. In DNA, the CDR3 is TGTGCCAGCAGCGAAGGGGTGGTCAGCGGGAGGGCCACAGATACGCAGTATTTT. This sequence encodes CASSEGVVSGRATDTQYF.